The present T cell receptor (beta chain) was sequenced within a study of T cells in narcolepsy. TCRdb's copy holds only in-frame clones and misses some; the assay was immunoSEQ multiplex PCR. The data hold around 32,000 clones, with roughly 80% observed a single time. CDR1 is SGHNT, CDR2 YENEEA, per germline. This CDR3 comprises 19 residues. The V segment lost 5 bases and the J segment 0 bases; nucleotides outside the gene matches: 14. What was sequenced was CD45RA- memory CD4+ T cells from PBMCs. The receptor comes from a human donor with narcolepsy. The V call is TRBV11-3, the J call TRBJ2-4; 9 bases fit TRBD1. The CDR3 region is CASSTRQGDTAGAKNIQYF. The CDR3 DNA reads as TGTGCCAGCAGCACACGACAGGGGGACACGGCGGGAGCCAAAAACATTCAGTACTTC.